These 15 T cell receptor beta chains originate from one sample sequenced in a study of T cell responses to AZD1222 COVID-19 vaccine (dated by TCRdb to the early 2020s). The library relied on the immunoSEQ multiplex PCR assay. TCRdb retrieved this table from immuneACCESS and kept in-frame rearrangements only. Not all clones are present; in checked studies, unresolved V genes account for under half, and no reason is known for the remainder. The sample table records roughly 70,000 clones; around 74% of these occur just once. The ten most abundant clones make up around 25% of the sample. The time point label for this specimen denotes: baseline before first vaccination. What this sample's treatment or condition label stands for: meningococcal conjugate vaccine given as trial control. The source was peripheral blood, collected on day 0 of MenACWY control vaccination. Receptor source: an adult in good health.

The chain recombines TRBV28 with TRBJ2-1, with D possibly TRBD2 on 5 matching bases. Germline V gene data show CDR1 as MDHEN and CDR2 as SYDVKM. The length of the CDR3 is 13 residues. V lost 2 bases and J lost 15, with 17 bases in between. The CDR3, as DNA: TGTGCCAGCAGTTTAATTTTTAGCCAGGAGGCGTTCTTC. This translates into CASSLIFSQEAFF.

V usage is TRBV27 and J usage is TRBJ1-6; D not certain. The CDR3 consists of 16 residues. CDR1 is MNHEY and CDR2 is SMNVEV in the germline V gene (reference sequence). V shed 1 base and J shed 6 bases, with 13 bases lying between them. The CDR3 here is CASSLYSQNGNSPLHF. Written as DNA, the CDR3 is TGTGCCAGCAGTTTATACAGCCAAAACGGTAATTCACCCCTCCACTTT.

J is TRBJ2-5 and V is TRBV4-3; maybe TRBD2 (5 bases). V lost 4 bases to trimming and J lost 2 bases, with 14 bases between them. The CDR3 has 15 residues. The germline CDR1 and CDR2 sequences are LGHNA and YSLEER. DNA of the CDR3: TGCGCCAGCAGCCCAACCGGGAACAGTCAAGAGACCCAGTACTTC. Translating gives CASSPTGNSQETQYF.

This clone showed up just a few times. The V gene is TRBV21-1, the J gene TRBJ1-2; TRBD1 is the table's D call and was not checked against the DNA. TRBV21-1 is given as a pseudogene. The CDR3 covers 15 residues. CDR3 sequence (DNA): TGTGCCAGCAGCATCAGTCCCCGTATGTACTATGGCTACACCTTC. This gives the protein CASSISPRMYYGYTF.

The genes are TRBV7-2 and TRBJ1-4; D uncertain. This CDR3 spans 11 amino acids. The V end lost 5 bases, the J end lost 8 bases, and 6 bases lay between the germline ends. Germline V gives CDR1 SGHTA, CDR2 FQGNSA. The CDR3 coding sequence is TGTGCCAGCAGCCCCGGCGAAAAACTGTTTTTT. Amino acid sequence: CASSPGEKLFF.

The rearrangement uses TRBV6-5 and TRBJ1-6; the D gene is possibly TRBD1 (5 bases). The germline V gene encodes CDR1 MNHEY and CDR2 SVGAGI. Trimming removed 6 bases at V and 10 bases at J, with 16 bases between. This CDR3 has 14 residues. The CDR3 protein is CASSLRDRGSPLHF. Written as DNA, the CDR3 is TGTGCCAGCAGCTTGAGGGACCGGGGATCACCCCTCCACTTT.

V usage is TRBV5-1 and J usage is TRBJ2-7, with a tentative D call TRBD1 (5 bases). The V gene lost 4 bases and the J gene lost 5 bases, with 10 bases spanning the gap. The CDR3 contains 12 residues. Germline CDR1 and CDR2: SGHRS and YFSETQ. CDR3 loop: CASSVEGDEQYF. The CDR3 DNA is TGCGCCAGCAGCGTGGAAGGGGACGAGCAGTACTTC.

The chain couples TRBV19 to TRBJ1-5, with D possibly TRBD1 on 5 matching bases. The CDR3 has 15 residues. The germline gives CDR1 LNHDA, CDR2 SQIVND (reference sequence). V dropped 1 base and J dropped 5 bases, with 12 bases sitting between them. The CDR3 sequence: CASSIVQGSDQPQHF. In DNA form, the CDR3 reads TGTGCCAGTAGTATAGTTCAGGGTTCGGATCAGCCCCAGCATTTT.

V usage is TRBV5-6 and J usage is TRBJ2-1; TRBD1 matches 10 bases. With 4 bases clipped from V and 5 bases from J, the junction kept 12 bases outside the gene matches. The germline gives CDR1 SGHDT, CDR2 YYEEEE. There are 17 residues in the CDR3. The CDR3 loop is CASSRMSGTGVHNEQFF. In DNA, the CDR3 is TGTGCCAGCAGCCGAATGTCCGGGACAGGGGTCCACAATGAGCAGTTCTTC.

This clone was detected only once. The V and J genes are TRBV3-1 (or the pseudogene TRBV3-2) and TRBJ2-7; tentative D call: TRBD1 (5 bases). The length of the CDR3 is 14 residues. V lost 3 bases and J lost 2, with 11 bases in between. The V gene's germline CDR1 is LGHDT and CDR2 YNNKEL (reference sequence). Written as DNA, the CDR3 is TGTGCCAGCAGCCATGTAGACAGACCCTACGAGCAGTACTTC. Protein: CASSHVDRPYEQYF.

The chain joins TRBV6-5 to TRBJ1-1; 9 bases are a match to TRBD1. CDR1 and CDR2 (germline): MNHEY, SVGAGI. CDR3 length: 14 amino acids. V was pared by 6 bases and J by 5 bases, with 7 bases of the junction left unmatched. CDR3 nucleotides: TGTGCCAGCAGACCAAACAGGGGGCGGACTGAAGCTTTCTTT. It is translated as CASRPNRGRTEAFF.

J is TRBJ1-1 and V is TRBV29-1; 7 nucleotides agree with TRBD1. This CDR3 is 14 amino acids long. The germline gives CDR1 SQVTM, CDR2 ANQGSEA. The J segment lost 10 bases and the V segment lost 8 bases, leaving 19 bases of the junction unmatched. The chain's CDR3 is CSHTGDSLHRRAFF. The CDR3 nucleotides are TGCAGCCATACTGGGGACAGCCTCCATAGAAGAGCTTTCTTT.

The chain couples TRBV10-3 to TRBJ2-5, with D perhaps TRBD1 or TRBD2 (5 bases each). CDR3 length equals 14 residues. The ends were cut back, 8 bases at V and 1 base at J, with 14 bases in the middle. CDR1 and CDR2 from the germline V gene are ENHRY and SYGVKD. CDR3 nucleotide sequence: TGTGCCATCGGGGGAAAGCAAGGCCAAGAGACCCAGTACTTC. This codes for CAIGGKQGQETQYF.

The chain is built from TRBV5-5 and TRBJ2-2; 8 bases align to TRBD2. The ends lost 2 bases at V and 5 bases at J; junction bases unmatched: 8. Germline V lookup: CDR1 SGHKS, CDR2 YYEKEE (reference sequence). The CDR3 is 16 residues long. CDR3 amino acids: CASSFYPGLETGELFF. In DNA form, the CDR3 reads TGTGCCAGCAGCTTCTACCCGGGACTAGAAACCGGGGAGCTGTTTTTT.

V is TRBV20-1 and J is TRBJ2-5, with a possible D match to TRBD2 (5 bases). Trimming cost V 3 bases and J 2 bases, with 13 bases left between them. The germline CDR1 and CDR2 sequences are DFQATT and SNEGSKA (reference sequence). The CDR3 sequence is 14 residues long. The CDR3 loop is CSASYRGPQETQYF. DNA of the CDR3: TGCAGTGCTAGTTACCGGGGTCCACAAGAGACCCAGTACTTC.